The 27 T cell receptor beta chains below were found in one sample sequenced in a study of graft-versus-host responses after intestinal transplantation. Their specific antigens are unknown. Data came from immunoSEQ multiplex PCR; TCRdb stores just in-frame clones and leaves some out. The sample contains under 90,000 clones, 85% to 95% of which appear only once. Sequences were derived from unstimulated CD4+ T cells sorted from spleen or lymph node cells, sampled before transplant. These receptors all come from a human donor who was the organ donor for an intestinal transplant.

The table lists this clone with a count of one. An end of the junction does not agree with germline; a read error may underlie this. The genes are TRBV6-6 and TRBJ1-1, with D maybe TRBD1 (6 bases). CDR3 length equals 12 residues. Germline V gene sequence: CDR1 MNHNY, CDR2 SVGAGI (reference sequence). The CDR3 DNA sequence: TGTGCCAGCAGCCGACCCCACCCAGGGGAAATTTTT. Encoded protein: CASSRPHPGEIF.

The rearrangement uses TRBV5-1 and TRBJ2-3, with a weak D call TRBD1 (5 bases). Germline V gene data show CDR1 as SGHRS and CDR2 as YFSETQ. The CDR3 spans 15 residues. The V and J ends lost 4 bases and 6 bases respectively, with 18 bases between them. The CDR3: CASSRTMGLGDTQYF. CDR3 nucleotide sequence: TGCGCCAGCAGCCGAACGATGGGGCTCGGGGATACGCAGTATTTT.

The rearrangement joins TRBV4-1 to TRBJ2-1; 7 bases are a match to TRBD2. J gave up 0 bases and V 1 base, and 3 bases lay outside the gene matches. Per germline, CDR1 MGHRA and CDR2 YSYEKL. The CDR3 sequence is 16 residues long. The CDR3 protein is CASSQVGGGSYNEQFF. CDR3 sequence (DNA): TGCGCCAGCAGCCAAGTAGGCGGGGGCTCCTACAATGAGCAGTTCTTC.

The V call is TRBV18, the J call TRBJ1-1; the D gene is possibly TRBD1 (6 bases). Germline V gives CDR1 KGHSH, CDR2 LQKENI. The CDR3 contains 14 residues. With 3 bases removed from V and 3 bases from J, the gap between germline ends came to 11 bases. CDR3 nucleotide sequence: TGTGCCAGCTCACCTATACAGGGAGACACTGAAGCTTTCTTT. It translates to CASSPIQGDTEAFF.

The chain links TRBV6-1 to TRBJ2-5; D is unresolved. Near its end, the DNA agrees better with TRBJ2-7, so the J call may be wrong. This CDR3 region has 11 residues. The germline V gene encodes CDR1 MNHNS and CDR2 SASEGT. In DNA form, the CDR3 reads TGTGCCAGCAGTGAATTTTACGAGCAGTACTTC. It yields the protein CASSEFYEQYF.

This clone was observed a handful of times. V and J are TRBV6-6 and TRBJ1-6; D unclear. Trimming left V 2 bases short and J 8 bases short, with 4 bases between. Germline V CDR1 and CDR2: MNHNY, SVGAGI (reference sequence). The CDR3 sequence is 12 residues long. The CDR3 is CASSYTDSPLHF. CDR3 nucleotides: TGTGCCAGCAGTTACACAGATTCACCCCTCCACTTT.

This clone has just a few counts. The CDR3 coding sequence is TGCGCCAGCAGCCAACTTTGGACTAGCCCCCACAATGAGCAGTTCTTC. It specifies CASSQLWTSPHNEQFF. The J gene is TRBJ2-1, the V gene TRBV4-1; 8 bases line up with TRBD2. This CDR3 contains 16 residues. The ends lost 2 bases at V and 5 bases at J; junction bases unmatched: 8. Germline V gene data show CDR1 as MGHRA and CDR2 as YSYEKL.

This clone was seen once. The chain combines TRBV10-3 with TRBJ1-1; TRBD1 matches 7 bases. The CDR3 consists of 13 residues. CDR1 ENHRY and CDR2 SYGVKD come from the germline V gene. After removal of 10 bases from V and 1 base from J, the junction contained 6 bases not matched to a gene. CDR3: CATKQGPNTEAFF. CDR3 DNA sequence: TGTGCCACGAAACAGGGGCCGAACACTGAAGCTTTCTTT.

The CDR3 here is CASSSTSGSYEQYF. In nucleotides, the CDR3 is TGTGCCAGCTCATCCACTAGCGGGAGCTACGAGCAGTACTTC. The J gene is TRBJ2-7, the V gene TRBV18; 11 nucleotides match TRBD2. The germline V gene has CDR1 KGHSH and CDR2 LQKENI. With 5 bases clipped from V and 3 bases from J, the junction kept 3 bases outside the gene matches. The CDR3 spans 14 residues.

The chain carries TRBV30 and TRBJ1-2, with D possibly TRBD1 on 6 matching bases. Between the trimmed V and J ends, which lost 0 bases and 7 bases, there was a span of 12 bases. Germline CDR1 reads GTSNPN; CDR2 reads SVGIG (reference sequence). There are 13 residues in the CDR3. The CDR3 coding sequence is TGTGCCTGGAGTGTCGGGGGGCTTGGTGGCTACACCTTC. This sequence encodes CAWSVGGLGGYTF.

The V gene is TRBV5-4, the J gene TRBJ2-2; 9 bases line up with TRBD1. Germline values: CDR1 SGHNT, CDR2 YYREEE (reference sequence). With 2 bases clipped from V and 4 bases from J, the junction kept 6 bases outside the gene matches. The CDR3 extends over 16 amino acids. The CDR3 nucleotides are TGTGCCAGCAGCTTTGGGGGACAGGGTATCACCGGGGAGCTGTTTTTT. It yields the protein CASSFGGQGITGELFF.

The chain couples TRBV9 to TRBJ2-1, with a possible D match to TRBD2 (6 bases). The CDR3 length is 14 residues. Germline V gene sequence: CDR1 SGDLS, CDR2 YYNGEE. The V end lost 0 bases, the J end lost 10 bases, and 14 bases lay between the germline ends. The DNA for the CDR3 is TGTGCCAGCAGCGTAGTTAGCGGTGGGGGGGAGCAGTTCTTC. Its protein product is CASSVVSGGGEQFF.

The chain couples TRBV10-1 to TRBJ2-2; D possibly corresponds to TRBD2 (6 bases). The CDR3 covers 15 residues. V lost 5 bases, J lost 4 bases, and 14 bases lay in between. Germline CDR1 WNHNN, CDR2 SYGVQD (reference sequence). CDR3 amino acids: CASSPIAEGTGELFF. CDR3 nucleotide sequence: TGCGCCAGCAGTCCCATAGCGGAGGGCACCGGGGAGCTGTTTTTT.

The V call is TRBV4-1, the J call TRBJ2-2; 15 nucleotides line up with TRBD2. The germline V gene encodes CDR1 MGHRA and CDR2 YSYEKL. CDR3 length: 18 amino acids. The V gene end was trimmed by 1 base and the J gene end by 0 bases; junction bases not matched to a gene: 0. The CDR3 reads CASSQGTSGGANTGELFF. The CDR3 DNA reads TGCGCCAGCAGCCAAGGGACTAGCGGGGGGGCGAACACCGGGGAGCTGTTTTTT.

V usage is TRBV5-1 and J usage is TRBJ2-3, with TRBD2 matching over 12 bases. The CDR3 sequence is 20 residues long. Germline lookup yields CDR1 SGHRS and CDR2 YFSETQ. Trimming cost V 2 bases and J 1 base; bases outside gene matches: 14. The CDR3 loop reads CASSFVGSSSSGGGTDTQYF. CDR3 bases: TGCGCCAGCAGCTTCGTGGGGAGCTCCTCTAGCGGGGGGGGCACAGATACGCAGTATTTT. The variable domain in full, completed from reference TRBV5-1 and TRBJ2-3, reads KAGVTQTPRYLIKTRGQQVTLSCSPISGHRSVSWYQQTPGQGLQFLFEYFSETQRNKGNFPGRFSGRQFSNSRSEMNVSTLELGDSALYLCASSFVGSSSSGGGTDTQYFGPGTRLTVL.

The chain carries TRBV4-1 and TRBJ1-5; no clear D. Germline V CDR1 and CDR2: MGHRA, YSYEKL. Deletions cut 0 bases from V and 0 bases from J, with 9 bases between. The CDR3 contains 16 residues. The CDR3 loop reads CASSQDGGFSNQPQHF. For the CDR3, the DNA is TGCGCCAGCAGCCAAGACGGAGGTTTTAGCAATCAGCCCCAGCATTTT.

The gene calls are TRBV30 and TRBJ1-5; 8 nucleotides match TRBD1. The trim removed 3 bases at V and 3 bases at J, leaving 7 bases unmatched. Germline CDR1 and CDR2: GTSNPN and SVGIG (reference sequence). The CDR3 contains 15 residues. CDR3 bases: TGTGCCTGGAGCGCCACAGGGGGATTCAATCAGCCCCAGCATTTT. This translates into CAWSATGGFNQPQHF.

The rearrangement joins TRBV7-9 to TRBJ1-1, with 7 bases aligning to TRBD1. Per germline, CDR1 SEHNR and CDR2 FQNEAQ (reference sequence). Trimming took 4 bases from V and 4 from J; bases not matched to a gene: 6. This CDR3 comprises 14 residues. CDR3 in DNA: TGTGCCAGCAGCTCCCGCCAGGGGGGCACTGAAGCTTTCTTT. Translated, it gives CASSSRQGGTEAFF. The variable domain in full, completed from reference TRBV7-9 and TRBJ1-1, reads DTGVSQNPRHKITKRGQNVTFRCDPISEHNRLYWYRQTLGQGPEFLTYFQNEAQLEKSRLLSDRFSAERPKGSFSTLEIQRTEQGDSAMYLCASSSRQGGTEAFFGQGTRLTVV.

The rearrangement links TRBV29-1 to TRBJ1-1; D gene ambiguous. This CDR3 contains 11 residues. The V end lost 3 bases, the J end lost 4 bases, and 6 bases lay between the germline ends. Germline V gene lookup returns CDR1 SQVTM and CDR2 ANQGSEA. The CDR3: CSVDSPTEAFF. The DNA of the CDR3 is TGCAGCGTTGACTCCCCCACTGAAGCTTTCTTT.

The chain has TRBV27 and TRBJ1-2, with D perhaps matching TRBD1 (5 bases). Deletions cut 6 bases from V and 3 bases from J, with 11 bases between. This CDR3 contains 13 residues. Per the germline V gene, CDR1 is MNHEY and CDR2 is SMNVEV (reference sequence). CDR3 DNA sequence: TGTGCCAGCAGCAGGGTAGGGGACTATGGCTACACCTTC. Its translation is CASSRVGDYGYTF.

CDR3 nucleotide sequence: TGTGCCAGCAGCTTGGTTGGGACAGTTTTCTCTGGGGCCAACGTCCTGACTTTC. It encodes CASSLVGTVFSGANVLTF. This chain connects TRBV5-4 to TRBJ2-6; 7 bases agree with TRBD1. CDR1 and CDR2 (germline): SGHNT, YYREEE (reference sequence). This CDR3 spans 18 amino acids. The V segment lost 0 bases and the J segment 0 bases; nucleotides outside the gene matches: 6.

The V and J genes are TRBV2 and TRBJ2-3; 8 bases map to TRBD1. Germline assignment: CDR1 SNHLY and CDR2 FYNNEI. Trimming took 3 bases from V and 4 from J; bases not matched to a gene: 3. This CDR3 contains 14 residues. The DNA of the CDR3 is TGTGCCAGCAGTGATCAGGGGGCAGCAGATACGCAGTATTTT. It yields the protein CASSDQGAADTQYF. Together with reference TRBV2 and TRBJ2-3, the CDR3 gives the full variable domain: EPEVTQTPSHQVTQMGQEVILRCVPISNHLYFYWYRQILGQKVEFLVSFYNNEISEKSEIFDDQFSVERPDGSNFTLKIRSTKLEDSAMYFCASSDQGAADTQYFGPGTRLTVL.

The chain employs TRBV7-6 and TRBJ2-6; weak D call: TRBD1 (5 bases). The V and J ends lost 2 bases and 1 base respectively, with 12 bases between them. Germline V gene data show CDR1 as SGHVS and CDR2 as FNYEAQ. There are 17 residues in the CDR3. The chain's CDR3 is CASSLMGRESGANVLTF. The CDR3 DNA reads TGTGCCAGCAGCTTAATGGGGCGCGAATCTGGGGCCAACGTCCTGACTTTC.

The chain employs TRBV5-5 and TRBJ1-2; D might be TRBD1 (5 bases). The CDR3 has 14 amino acids. V shed 3 bases and J shed 2 bases, with 11 bases lying between them. Germline lookup yields CDR1 SGHKS and CDR2 YYEKEE (reference sequence). The CDR3 region has the DNA TGTGCCAGCAGCTCGCGCCAGGGAAACTATGGCTACACCTTC. Translation gives CASSSRQGNYGYTF.

The J gene is TRBJ2-5, the V gene TRBV27; 10 bases align to TRBD2. The CDR3 totals 16 residues. Germline trimming cut 3 bases from V and 5 bases from J; bases unmatched to any gene: 9. Germline CDR1 is MNHEY and CDR2 is SMNVEV (reference sequence). CDR3 protein: CASSLRASGRPETQYF. The DNA of the CDR3 is TGTGCCAGCAGTTTGCGGGCTAGCGGGAGACCGGAGACCCAGTACTTC.

The chain links TRBV27 to TRBJ2-1, with D possibly TRBD2 on 6 matching bases. Germline V gene sequence: CDR1 MNHEY, CDR2 SMNVEV (reference sequence). Deletions cut 4 bases from V and 4 bases from J, with 23 bases between. This CDR3 comprises 18 residues. The CDR3 is CASSSTFRGLPLYNEQFF. DNA of the CDR3: TGTGCCAGCAGTTCCACTTTCCGGGGACTCCCTCTTTACAATGAGCAGTTCTTC.

A single count supports this clone. The V gene is TRBV28, the J gene TRBJ2-5, with TRBD2 matching over 8 bases. The DNA matches TRBJ2-7 better at its end, which makes the J call doubtful. This CDR3 has 16 residues. Germline CDR1 reads MDHEN; CDR2 reads SYDVKM. DNA for the CDR3: TGTGCCAGCAGTTTTTATCCAACTAGCGGTACCTACGAGCAGTACTTC. Encoded protein: CASSFYPTSGTYEQYF.